A selection of T cell receptor beta chains follows, all from one sample in a study of T cell changes during pregnancy in multiple sclerosis. Only in-frame clones appear in the TCRdb table, and some are missing; sequencing was by immunoSEQ multiplex PCR. The repertoire holds 20,000 to 25,000 clones, under 95% seen once, with roughly 0.68% in the top ten. The sequenced sample was CD4+ T cells from peripheral blood mononuclear cells, obtained in the third trimester of pregnancy. The receptors were sampled from a female donor with multiple sclerosis, enrolled in a pregnancy study. Both conserved end residues are part of each CDR3. The D gene is left open where the match is weak. Expanded clones get a size class; other rows say once, few or many, or leave the size out.

V gene	D gene	J gene	clone size	CDR3 DNA	CDR3 protein
TRBV7-9	.	TRBJ2-3	.	TGTGCCAGCAGCTCGGGATTTTCCCGCACAGATACGCAGTATTTT	CASSSGFSRTDTQYF
TRBV4-1	.	TRBJ2-5	once	TGCGCCAGCAGCCGCGTAGGGGCGGAAGAGACCCAGTACTTC	CASSRVGAEETQYF
TRBV28	TRBD2	TRBJ2-1	once	TGTGCCAGCAGTTCGGGGGGTTCCACCTACAATGAGCAGTTCTTC	CASSSGGSTYNEQFF
TRBV6-5	.	TRBJ1-4	.	TGTGCCAGCAGTTACGAGTGGAATGAAAAACTGTTTTTT	CASSYEWNEKLFF
TRBV20-1	.	TRBJ1-1	.	TGCTCGCGGGCGGAAGCTTTCTTT	CSRAEAFF
TRBV5-1	TRBD1	TRBJ1-1	.	TGCGCCAGCAGCTTGGCGGGACAGGGGAACACTGAAGCTTTCTTT	CASSLAGQGNTEAFF
TRBV27	TRBD1	TRBJ1-5	once	TGTGCCAGCAGCCCCCAGCGACGGACAGGGGCTTATCAGCCCCAGCATTTT	CASSPQRRTGAYQPQHF
TRBV11-3	TRBD1	TRBJ2-3	.	TGTGCCAGCAGCTCCGGGACAGGGCTAGACACAGATACGCAGTATTTT	CASSSGTGLDTDTQYF
TRBV6-1	.	TRBJ1-5	.	TGTGCCAGCAGTGAAAGTCCCGGGGGGCATTTTTGGAATCAGCCCCAGCATTTT	CASSESPGGHFWNQPQHF
TRBV15	TRBD1	TRBJ1-1	.	TGTGCCACCAGACCCGTAGGGGGCGAAGCTTTCTTT	CATRPVGGEAFF
TRBV25-1	TRBD1	TRBJ1-2	.	TGTGCCAGCAGTACAGGGGGCGCCTATGGCTACACCTTC	CASSTGGAYGYTF
TRBV30	.	TRBJ2-3	.	TGTGCCTGGATCCTCGTCGGGGATACGCAGTATTTT	CAWILVGDTQYF
TRBV7-2	.	TRBJ1-2	.	TGTGCCAGCAGCTTCGATCCGACTTTCTATGGCTACACCTTC	CASSFDPTFYGYTF